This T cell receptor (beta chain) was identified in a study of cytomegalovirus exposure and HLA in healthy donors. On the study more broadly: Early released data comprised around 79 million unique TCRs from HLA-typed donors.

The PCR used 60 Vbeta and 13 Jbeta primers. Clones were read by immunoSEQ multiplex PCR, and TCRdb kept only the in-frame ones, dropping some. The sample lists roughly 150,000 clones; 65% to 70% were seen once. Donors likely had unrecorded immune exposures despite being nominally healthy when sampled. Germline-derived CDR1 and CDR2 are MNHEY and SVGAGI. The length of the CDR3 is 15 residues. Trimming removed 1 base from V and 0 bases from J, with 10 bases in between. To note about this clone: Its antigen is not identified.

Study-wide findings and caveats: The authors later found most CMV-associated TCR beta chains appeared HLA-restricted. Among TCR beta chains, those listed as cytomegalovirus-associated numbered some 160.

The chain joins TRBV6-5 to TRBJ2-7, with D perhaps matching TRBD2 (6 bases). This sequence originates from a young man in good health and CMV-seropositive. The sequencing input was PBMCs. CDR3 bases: TGTGCCAGCAGTTACTTCCCCGGGAGCTCCTACGAGCAGTACTTC. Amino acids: CASSYFPGSSYEQYF.